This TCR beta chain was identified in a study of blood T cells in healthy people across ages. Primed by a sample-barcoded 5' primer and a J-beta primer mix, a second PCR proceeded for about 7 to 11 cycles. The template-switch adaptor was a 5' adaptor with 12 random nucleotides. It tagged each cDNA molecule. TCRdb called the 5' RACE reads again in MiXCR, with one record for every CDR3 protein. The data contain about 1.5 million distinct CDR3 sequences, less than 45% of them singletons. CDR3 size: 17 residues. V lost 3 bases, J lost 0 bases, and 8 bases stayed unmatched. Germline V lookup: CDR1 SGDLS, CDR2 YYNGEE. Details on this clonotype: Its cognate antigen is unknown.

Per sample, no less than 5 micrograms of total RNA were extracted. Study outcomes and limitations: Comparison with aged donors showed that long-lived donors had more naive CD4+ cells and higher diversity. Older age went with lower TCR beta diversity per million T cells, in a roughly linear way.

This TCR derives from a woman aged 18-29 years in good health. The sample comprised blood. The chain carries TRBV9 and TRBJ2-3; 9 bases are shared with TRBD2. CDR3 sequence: CASSARGTSPSTDTQYF. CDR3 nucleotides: TGTGCCAGCAGCGCCCGCGGGACTAGCCCTAGCACAGATACGCAGTATTTT.